This T cell receptor (beta chain) was found in a study of CD8 T cells in ankylosing spondylitis (dated by TCRdb to 2017 to 2019). Background on the whole study: The study set out to find disease-linked TCR variants by profiling T cell receptor beta repertoires in ankylosing spondylitis patients and healthy donors. In total, the full study cohort was made up of some 100 healthy donors and approximately 27 ankylosing spondylitis patients. Peripheral blood was sampled, and synovial fluid was also collected from ankylosing spondylitis patients.

Germline trimming amounts to 7 bases on V and 4 bases on J, with 11 as the count of junction bases outside the gene matches. The CDR3, cysteine through phenylalanine, is 16 amino acids long. Of all the DNA, just the CDR3 is kept, 48 bases in frame from base 1. General findings and caveats noted by the study authors: Some motif variants were previously reported in synovial fluid and blood of reactive arthritis patients, suggesting common disease-initiation mechanisms. Significant enrichment of the disease-linked clones was reported in matched synovial fluid samples from ankylosing spondylitis patients. The disease-linked clones showed a CD8+ phenotype and occurred at relatively low frequencies in peripheral blood. Blood from ankylosing spondylitis patients appeared to be characterized by a TCR beta motif made up of under 10 highly homologous amino acid variants.

This clonotype showed up just a few times. Its antigen is currently not known. Nothing much larger sits one base from this clone, and base qualities are not available. The sequencer listed for this sample is Illumina HiSeq 2500. Quantitative 5'-RACE with molecular barcodes was the method used to prepare the TCR beta libraries. Regarding the original processing steps: A new computational method based on a probabilistic model of VDJ rearrangement was used to identify disease-linked TCR variants. Through fastp at Q25 and MiXCR, TCRdb rebuilt clones from the public reads, retaining in-frame beta chains. Entries are consolidated by CDR3 protein sequence, retaining the most common genes and DNA. The V and J calls follow TCRdb's processing rather than the paper's. Here the sample has around 770,000 distinct CDR3 sequences; 10% to 15% occur a single time. The ten largest account for about 0.49% of the sample.

The rearranged segments are TRBV12-3 or TRBV12-4 and TRBJ2-1; TRBD1 matches 9 bases in the middle. The specimen sequenced was blood, either unsorted or a sorted T cell fraction (not recorded which). The TCR sequence derives from a male donor with ankylosing spondylitis. The CDR3 corresponds to CASKTIPGTGYNEQFF. The nucleotide sequence is given as TGTGCCAGCAAAACGATCCCCGGGACAGGGTACAATGAGCAGTTCTTC.